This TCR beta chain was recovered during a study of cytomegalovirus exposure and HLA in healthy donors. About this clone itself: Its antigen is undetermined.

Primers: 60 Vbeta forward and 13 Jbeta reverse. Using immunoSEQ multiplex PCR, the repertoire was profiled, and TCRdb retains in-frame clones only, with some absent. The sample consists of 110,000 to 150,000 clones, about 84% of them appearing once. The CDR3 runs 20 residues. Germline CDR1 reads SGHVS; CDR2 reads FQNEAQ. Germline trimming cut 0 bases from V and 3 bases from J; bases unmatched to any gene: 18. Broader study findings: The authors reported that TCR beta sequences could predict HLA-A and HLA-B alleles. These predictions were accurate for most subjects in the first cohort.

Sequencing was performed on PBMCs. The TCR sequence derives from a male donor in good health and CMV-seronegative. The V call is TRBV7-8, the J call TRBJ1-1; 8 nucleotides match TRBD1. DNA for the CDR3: TGTGCCAGCAGCTTAGCGATAGGGCAGGGGGCGAGTGACAGGGACACTGAAGCTTTCTTT. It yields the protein CASSLAIGQGASDRDTEAFF. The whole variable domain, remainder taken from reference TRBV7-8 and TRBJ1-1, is GAGVSQSPRYKVAKRGQDVALRCDPISGHVSLFWYQQALGQGPEFLTYFQNEAQLDKSGLPSDRFFAERPEGSVSTLKIQRTQQEDSAVYLCASSLAIGQGASDRDTEAFFGQGTRLTVV.